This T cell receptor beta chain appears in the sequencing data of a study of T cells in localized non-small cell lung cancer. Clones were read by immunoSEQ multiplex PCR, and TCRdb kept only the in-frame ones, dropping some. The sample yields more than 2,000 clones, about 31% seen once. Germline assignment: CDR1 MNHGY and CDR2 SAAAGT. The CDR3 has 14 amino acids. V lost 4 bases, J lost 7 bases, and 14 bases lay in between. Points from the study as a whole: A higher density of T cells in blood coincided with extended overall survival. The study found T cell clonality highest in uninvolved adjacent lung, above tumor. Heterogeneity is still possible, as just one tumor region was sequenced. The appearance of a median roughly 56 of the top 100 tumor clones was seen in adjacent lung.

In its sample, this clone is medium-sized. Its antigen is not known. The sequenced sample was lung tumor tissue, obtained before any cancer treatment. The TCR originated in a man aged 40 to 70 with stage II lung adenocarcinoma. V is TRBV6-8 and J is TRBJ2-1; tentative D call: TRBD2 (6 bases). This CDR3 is CASSSPGGFNEQFF. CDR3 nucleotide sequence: TGTGCCAGCAGTTCCCCCGGGGGATTTAATGAGCAGTTCTTC.